Given below is one T cell receptor (beta chain) in context. As processed by the authors: From reference gene primer amplification, estimates of nucleated cell counts were derived. Clones were read by immunoSEQ multiplex PCR, and TCRdb kept only the in-frame ones, dropping some. That table furnishes V, J and clone size, whereas the DNA furnished D and trimming. The table records roughly 42,000 clones, about 91% of them present only once. The data were obtained in a study of blood T cell repertoires in COVID-19. Study summary: There were acute and convalescent COVID-19 samples, and they came from the United States, Italy and Spain.

The CDR3 loop spans 15 amino acids. Trimming removed 1 base at V and 0 bases at J, with 7 bases between. Germline CDR1 is GTSNPN and CDR2 is SVGIG (reference sequence). This receptor was identified in a human donor in a cohort sampled during active COVID-19. The rearrangement uses TRBV30 and TRBJ1-6; D not resolved. The specimen sequenced was peripheral blood. The CDR3 nucleotides are TGTGCCTGGAGTGGAGGCAGCTCCTATAATTCACCCCTCCACTTT. Translation: CAWSGGSSYNSPLHF.